The 17 T cell receptor beta chains listed next were all sequenced from one sample in a study of T-cell memory formation after mild COVID-19. TCRdb reprocessed the 5' RACE reads with MiXCR, giving one entry per CDR3 protein. The data contain around 200,000 distinct CDR3 sequences, roughly a tenth of them seen just once; the ten biggest clones take up approximately 2.8%. The sample was PBMCs or a T cell subset sorted from them (not recorded which). Receptors originate from a man aged 18 to 29 who had mild COVID-19 (a few samples of this study predate the infection). Cell type and time point are not known.

There are a few counts of this clonotype. The chain couples TRBV5-4 to TRBJ1-1, with TRBD1 matching 7 bases. V dropped 5 bases and J dropped 2; count of bases not matched to a gene: 9. CDR1 SGHNT and CDR2 YYREEE come from the germline V gene (reference sequence). This CDR3 has 15 residues. CDR3 sequence reads: CASSPLGQFNTEAFF. The CDR3, as DNA: TGTGCCAGCAGTCCGCTGGGACAGTTCAACACTGAAGCTTTCTTT.

The chain recombines TRBV11-2 with TRBJ2-4; D may be TRBD2 (5 bases). From germline, CDR1 is SGHAT and CDR2 FQNNGV. V lost 6 bases and J 2 bases, leaving 8 bases between the germline ends. The CDR3 covers 13 residues. CDR3 sequence reads: CASREVTKNIQYF. DNA of the CDR3: TGTGCCAGCAGGGAGGTAACCAAAAACATTCAGTACTTC.

Only a few counts were recorded for this clonotype. This chain links TRBV19 with TRBJ2-2; 8 bases are a match to TRBD1. The CDR3 length is 16 residues. Germline V gene data show CDR1 as LNHDA and CDR2 as SQIVND (reference sequence). Trimming cost V 4 bases and J 0 bases; bases outside gene matches: 4. The CDR3, as DNA: TGTGCCAGTAGTAACCTGGGACAGGCGAACACCGGGGAGCTGTTTTTT. Translated: CASSNLGQANTGELFF.

This clonotype was detected only a few times. The chain links TRBV12-3 or TRBV12-4 to TRBJ1-5; D is unclear. V lost 5 bases and J 4 bases, leaving 12 bases between the germline ends. The CDR3 loop spans 14 amino acids. The CDR3 is CASSRRGWNQPQHF. The CDR3 DNA reads as TGTGCCAGCAGTCGGCGAGGATGGAATCAGCCCCAGCATTTT.

The chain couples TRBV5-1 to TRBJ1-4; 12 bases align to TRBD1. The V gene's germline CDR1 is SGHRS and CDR2 YFSETQ. The CDR3 runs to 15 residues. With 7 bases clipped from V and 3 bases from J, the junction kept 4 bases outside the gene matches. The CDR3 DNA reads TGCGCCAGCTCGGGACAGGGGGCAGCTAATGAAAAACTGTTTTTT. This sequence encodes CASSGQGAANEKLFF.

This chain uses TRBV12-3 or TRBV12-4 with TRBJ2-6; D remains ambiguous. The CDR3 loop spans 16 amino acids. The V and J ends lost 5 bases and 0 bases respectively, with 11 bases between them. The chain's CDR3 is CASSPSDLSGANVLTF. The CDR3 nucleotides are TGTGCCAGCAGTCCCTCGGACCTCTCTGGGGCCAACGTCCTGACTTTC.

This clonotype was detected many times. The rearrangement joins TRBV10-3 to TRBJ1-6; 8 positions match TRBD1. Unmatched junction bases numbered 10, after V lost 3 bases and J lost 9 bases. CDR3 length equals 16 residues. Germline V gene lookup returns CDR1 ENHRY and CDR2 SYGVKD. The CDR3 sequence: CAISDRARDRSSPLHF. The CDR3 nucleotides read TGTGCCATCAGTGATCGTGCCAGGGACAGGTCTTCACCCCTCCACTTT.

This clonotype was detected many times. This sequence joins TRBV7-2 and TRBJ2-5; 7 bases map to TRBD2. The CDR3 is 14 amino acids. The J segment lost 4 bases and the V segment lost 1 base, leaving 3 bases of the junction unmatched. Germline V gene data show CDR1 as SGHTA and CDR2 as FQGNSA. The CDR3 spells CASSLVGGGETQYF. In DNA form, the CDR3 reads TGTGCCAGCAGCTTAGTCGGCGGGGGAGAGACCCAGTACTTC. Full variable domain (rest looked up from reference TRBV7-2 and TRBJ2-5): GAGVSQSPSNKVTEKGKDVELRCDPISGHTALYWYRQSLGQGLEFLIYFQGNSAPDKSGLPSDRFSAERTGGSVSTLTIQRTQQEDSAVYLCASSLVGGGETQYFGPGTRLLVL.

This clonotype was detected ten times or more. The V gene is TRBV7-6, the J gene TRBJ2-5, with D unclear. Trimming shortened V by 1 base and J by 2 bases, and 11 bases separated the two germline ends. Germline V gene lookup returns CDR1 SGHVS and CDR2 FNYEAQ. This CDR3 is built from 15 residues. CDR3 region: CASSLGGSRQETQYF. Here the CDR3 DNA reads TGTGCCAGCAGCTTAGGAGGCAGTCGACAAGAGACCCAGTACTTC.

In its sample, this clonotype was seen a few times. The CDR3 region has the DNA TGTGCCAGCAGGTCGAGAAGGAGCACAGATACGCAGTATTTT. It encodes CASRSRRSTDTQYF. The chain joins TRBV7-8 to TRBJ2-3; no reliable D call. The V end lost 6 bases, the J end lost 0 bases, and 10 bases lay between the germline ends. This CDR3 has 14 amino acids. Per the germline V gene, CDR1 is SGHVS and CDR2 is FQNEAQ.

In this sample, this clonotype turned up a few times. The chain uses TRBV20-1 and TRBJ1-1, with 7 bases fitting TRBD1. V was pared by 5 bases and J by 5 bases, with 14 bases of the junction left unmatched. Germline-derived CDR1 and CDR2 are DFQATT and SNEGSKA (reference sequence). CDR3 length: 15 amino acids. Here the CDR3 reads CSAPGGRGRGTEAFF. The CDR3 DNA reads as TGCAGTGCTCCCGGAGGGAGGGGGCGCGGGACTGAAGCTTTCTTT.

Only a few counts were recorded for this clonotype. The V gene is TRBV27, the J gene TRBJ1-2; 7 bases fit TRBD1. Trimming cost V 3 bases and J 0 bases; bases outside gene matches: 13. Per germline, CDR1 MNHEY and CDR2 SMNVEV (reference sequence). The length of the CDR3 is 18 residues. The CDR3 bases are TGTGCCAGCAGTTTCCTTTTGAGGGACAGCGATACTAACTATGGCTACACCTTC. It yields the protein CASSFLLRDSDTNYGYTF.

This clonotype showed up just a few times. The chain is built from TRBV12-3 or TRBV12-4 and TRBJ1-3; the D gene is possibly TRBD1 (6 bases). Trimming left V 6 bases short and J 2 bases short, with 14 bases between. The CDR3 is made up of 15 amino acids. Here the CDR3 reads CASRKEQGAGNTIYF. The CDR3, as DNA: TGTGCCAGCAGAAAGGAACAGGGCGCTGGAAACACCATATATTTT.

This clonotype was picked up many times. This rearrangement joins TRBV5-4 to TRBJ2-3; TRBD2 matches at 13 bases. CDR3 size: 15 residues. The V gene end was trimmed by 2 bases and the J gene end by 4 bases; junction bases not matched to a gene: 1. Germline lookup yields CDR1 SGHNT and CDR2 YYREEE (reference sequence). The CDR3 DNA sequence: TGTGCCAGCAGCTTAGGACTAGCGGGGGCAGATACGCAGTATTTT. It translates to CASSLGLAGADTQYF.

This clonotype has a count of ten or more. The chain joins TRBV3-1 to TRBJ2-7, with D tentatively TRBD2 (6 bases). The length of the CDR3 is 15 residues. The germline V and J ends were trimmed by 1 base and 0 bases, with 10 bases remaining between them. Germline loops: CDR1 LGHDT, CDR2 YNNKEL (reference sequence). The CDR3 region has the DNA TGTGCCAGCAGCCAAGTGGCGGGGAGCTCCTACGAGCAGTACTTC. Its translation: CASSQVAGSSYEQYF.

The chain links TRBV9 to TRBJ2-1, with 11 nucleotides matching TRBD1. In germline, CDR1 is SGDLS, CDR2 YYNGEE. CDR3 length: 15 residues. J lost 3 bases, V lost 4 bases, and 3 bases had no gene match. The CDR3 region is CASSLGQGVYNEQFF. CDR3 DNA: TGTGCCAGCAGCCTGGGACAGGGGGTCTACAATGAGCAGTTCTTC.

Comment on this clonotype: The junction differs from germline at one of its ends, possibly a read error. This chain links TRBV11-2 with TRBJ2-5; the D gene is possibly TRBD2 (6 bases). CDR1 and CDR2 from the germline V gene are SGHAT and FQNNGV. The CDR3 is 13 amino acids. CDR3 in DNA: TGTGCCAGCAGCAACCACCGGGACTCAAAAAGAAACTTC. Amino acids: CASSNHRDSKRNF.